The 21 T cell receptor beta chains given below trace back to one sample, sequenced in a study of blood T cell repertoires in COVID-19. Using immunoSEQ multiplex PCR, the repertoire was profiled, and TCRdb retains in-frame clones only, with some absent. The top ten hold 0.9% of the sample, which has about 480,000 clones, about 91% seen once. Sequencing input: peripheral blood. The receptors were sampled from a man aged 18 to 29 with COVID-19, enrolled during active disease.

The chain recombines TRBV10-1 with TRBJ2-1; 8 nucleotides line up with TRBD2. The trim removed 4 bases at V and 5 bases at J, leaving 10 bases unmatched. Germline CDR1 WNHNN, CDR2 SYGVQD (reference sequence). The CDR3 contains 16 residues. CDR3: CASSGPTSDKNNEQFF. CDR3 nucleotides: TGCGCCAGCAGTGGCCCGACTAGCGATAAGAACAATGAGCAGTTCTTC.

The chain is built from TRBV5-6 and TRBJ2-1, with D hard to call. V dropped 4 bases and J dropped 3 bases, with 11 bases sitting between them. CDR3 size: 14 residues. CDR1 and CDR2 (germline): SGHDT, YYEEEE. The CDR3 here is CASSLGSNYNEQFF. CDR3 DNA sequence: TGTGCCAGCAGCCTGGGATCTAACTACAATGAGCAGTTCTTC.

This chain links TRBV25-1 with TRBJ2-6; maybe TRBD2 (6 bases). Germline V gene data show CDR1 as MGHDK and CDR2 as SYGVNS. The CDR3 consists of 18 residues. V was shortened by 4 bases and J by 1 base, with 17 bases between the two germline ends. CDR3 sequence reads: CASSGPGEAGSGANVLTF. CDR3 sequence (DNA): TGTGCCAGCAGTGGCCCGGGGGAGGCCGGGTCTGGGGCCAACGTCCTGACTTTC.

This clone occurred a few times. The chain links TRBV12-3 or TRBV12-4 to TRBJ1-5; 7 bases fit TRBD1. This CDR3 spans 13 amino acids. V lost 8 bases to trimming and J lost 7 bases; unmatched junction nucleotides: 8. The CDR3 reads CASGKGAGQPQHF. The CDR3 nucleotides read TGTGCCAGCGGCAAGGGGGCAGGGCAGCCCCAGCATTTT.

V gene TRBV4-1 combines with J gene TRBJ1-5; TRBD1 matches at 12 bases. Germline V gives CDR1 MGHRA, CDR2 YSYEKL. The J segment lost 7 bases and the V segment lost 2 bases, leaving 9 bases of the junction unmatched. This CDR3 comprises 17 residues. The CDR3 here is CASSQNSGTGGRQPQHF. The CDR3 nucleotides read TGCGCCAGCAGCCAAAACTCCGGGACAGGGGGCAGGCAGCCCCAGCATTTT.

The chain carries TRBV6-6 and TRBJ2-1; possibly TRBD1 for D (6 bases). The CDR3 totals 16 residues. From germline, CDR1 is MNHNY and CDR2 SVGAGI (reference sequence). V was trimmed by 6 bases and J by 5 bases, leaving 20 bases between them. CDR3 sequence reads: CASSSPRRGGHNEQFF. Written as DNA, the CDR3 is TGTGCCAGCAGCTCCCCCCGCAGGGGTGGCCACAATGAGCAGTTCTTC.

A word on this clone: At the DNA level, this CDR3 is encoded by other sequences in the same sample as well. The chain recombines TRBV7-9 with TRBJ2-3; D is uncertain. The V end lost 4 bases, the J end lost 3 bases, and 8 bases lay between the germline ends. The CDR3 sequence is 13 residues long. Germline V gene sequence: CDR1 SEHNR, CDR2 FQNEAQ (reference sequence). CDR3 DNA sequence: TGTGCCAGCAGCTCCTCCGGGACAGATACGCAGTATTTT. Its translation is CASSSSGTDTQYF.

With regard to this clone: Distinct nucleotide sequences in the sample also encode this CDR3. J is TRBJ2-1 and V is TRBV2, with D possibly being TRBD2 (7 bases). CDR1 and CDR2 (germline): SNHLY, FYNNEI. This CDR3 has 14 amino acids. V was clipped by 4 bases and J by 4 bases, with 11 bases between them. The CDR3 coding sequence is TGTGCCAGCAGTGGCGGGGGCCCGTACAATGAGCAGTTCTTC. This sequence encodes CASSGGGPYNEQFF.

This chain's CDR3 is CASSLGGPAASGSKYF. CDR3 DNA sequence: TGTGCCAGCAGCTTAGGGGGGCCCGCGGCTAGCGGGAGCAAATACTTC. The genes are TRBV11-3 and TRBJ2-7; 10 bases are a match to TRBD2. Germline V gene data show CDR1 as SGHNT and CDR2 as YENEEA. The CDR3 consists of 16 residues. The J segment lost 13 bases and the V segment lost 1 base, leaving 16 bases of the junction unmatched.

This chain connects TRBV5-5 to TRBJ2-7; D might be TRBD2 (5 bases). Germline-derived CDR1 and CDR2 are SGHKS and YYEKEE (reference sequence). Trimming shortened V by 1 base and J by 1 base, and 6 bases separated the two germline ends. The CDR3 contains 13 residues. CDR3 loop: CASSLWESYEQYF. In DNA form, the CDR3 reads TGTGCCAGCAGCTTGTGGGAGTCCTACGAGCAGTACTTC.

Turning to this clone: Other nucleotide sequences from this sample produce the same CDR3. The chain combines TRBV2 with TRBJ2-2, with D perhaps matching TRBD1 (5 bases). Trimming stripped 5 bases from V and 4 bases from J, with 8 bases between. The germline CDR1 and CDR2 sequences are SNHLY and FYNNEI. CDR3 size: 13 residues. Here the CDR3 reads CASSPDSTGELFF. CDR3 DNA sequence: TGTGCCAGCAGTCCCGACAGCACCGGGGAGCTGTTTTTT.

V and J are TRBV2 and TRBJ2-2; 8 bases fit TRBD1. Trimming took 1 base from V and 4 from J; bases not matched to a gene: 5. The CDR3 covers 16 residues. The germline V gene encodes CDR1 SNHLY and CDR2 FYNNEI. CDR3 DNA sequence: TGTGCCAGCAGTGAAGAGGCGACAGGGGTCACCGGGGAGCTGTTTTTT. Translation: CASSEEATGVTGELFF.

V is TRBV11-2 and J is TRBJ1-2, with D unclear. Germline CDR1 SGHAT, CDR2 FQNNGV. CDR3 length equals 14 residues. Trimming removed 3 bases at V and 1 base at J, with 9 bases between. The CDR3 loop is CASSFSPVNYGYTF. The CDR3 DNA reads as TGTGCCAGCAGCTTCTCGCCGGTTAACTATGGCTACACCTTC.

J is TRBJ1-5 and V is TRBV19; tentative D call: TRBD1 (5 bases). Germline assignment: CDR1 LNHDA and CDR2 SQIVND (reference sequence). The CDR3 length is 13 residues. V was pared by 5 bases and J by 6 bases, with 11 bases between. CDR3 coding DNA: TGTGCCAGTAGTGTTCAGGGTTTTCAGCCCCAGCATTTT. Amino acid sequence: CASSVQGFQPQHF.

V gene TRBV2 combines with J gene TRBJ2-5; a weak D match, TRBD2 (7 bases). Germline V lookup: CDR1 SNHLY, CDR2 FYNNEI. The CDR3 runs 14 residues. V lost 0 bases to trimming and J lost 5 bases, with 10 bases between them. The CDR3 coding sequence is TGTGCCAGCAGTGAAGCGGAGGGGGGGGAGACCCAGTACTTC. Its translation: CASSEAEGGETQYF.

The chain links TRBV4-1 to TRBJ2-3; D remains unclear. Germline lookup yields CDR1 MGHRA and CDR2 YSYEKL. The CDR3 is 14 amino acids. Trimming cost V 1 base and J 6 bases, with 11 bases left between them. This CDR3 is CASSQGEATDTQYF. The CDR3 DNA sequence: TGCGCCAGCAGCCAAGGTGAGGCTACCGATACGCAGTATTTT.

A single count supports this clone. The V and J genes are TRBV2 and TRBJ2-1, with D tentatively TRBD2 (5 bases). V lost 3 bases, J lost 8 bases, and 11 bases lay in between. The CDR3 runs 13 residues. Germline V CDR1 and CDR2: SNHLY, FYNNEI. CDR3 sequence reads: CASSETLRDEQFF. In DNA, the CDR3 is TGTGCCAGCAGTGAGACACTGAGGGATGAGCAGTTCTTC.

The DNA of the CDR3 is TGTGCCAGCAGCTTAGGGTCTGCGTTCTTCACTGAAGCTTTCTTT. Protein product: CASSLGSAFFTEAFF. V is TRBV7-9 and J is TRBJ1-1; D is ambiguous. V gave up 1 base and J gave up 4 bases, with 13 bases separating them. This CDR3 contains 15 residues. Germline-derived CDR1 and CDR2 are SEHNR and FQNEAQ (reference sequence).

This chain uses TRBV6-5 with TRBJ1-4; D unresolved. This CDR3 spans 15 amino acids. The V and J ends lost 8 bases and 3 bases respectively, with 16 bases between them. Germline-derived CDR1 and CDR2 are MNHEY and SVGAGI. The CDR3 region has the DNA TGTGCCAGCTGTCTATTGCCAGGTGCTAATGAAAAACTGTTTTTT. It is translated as CASCLLPGANEKLFF.

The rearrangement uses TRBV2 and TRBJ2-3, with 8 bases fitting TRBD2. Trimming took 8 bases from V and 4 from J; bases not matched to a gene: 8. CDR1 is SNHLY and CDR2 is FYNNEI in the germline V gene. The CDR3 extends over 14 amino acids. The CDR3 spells CASGAGASADTQYF. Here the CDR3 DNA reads TGTGCCAGCGGAGCGGGAGCTTCAGCAGATACGCAGTATTTT.

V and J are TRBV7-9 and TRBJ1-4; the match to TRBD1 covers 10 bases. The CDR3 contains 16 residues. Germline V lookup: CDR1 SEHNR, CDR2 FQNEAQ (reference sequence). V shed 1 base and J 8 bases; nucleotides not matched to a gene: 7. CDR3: CASSLDRTGGGEKLFF. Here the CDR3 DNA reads TGTGCCAGCAGCTTAGACCGGACAGGGGGAGGAGAAAAACTGTTTTTT.